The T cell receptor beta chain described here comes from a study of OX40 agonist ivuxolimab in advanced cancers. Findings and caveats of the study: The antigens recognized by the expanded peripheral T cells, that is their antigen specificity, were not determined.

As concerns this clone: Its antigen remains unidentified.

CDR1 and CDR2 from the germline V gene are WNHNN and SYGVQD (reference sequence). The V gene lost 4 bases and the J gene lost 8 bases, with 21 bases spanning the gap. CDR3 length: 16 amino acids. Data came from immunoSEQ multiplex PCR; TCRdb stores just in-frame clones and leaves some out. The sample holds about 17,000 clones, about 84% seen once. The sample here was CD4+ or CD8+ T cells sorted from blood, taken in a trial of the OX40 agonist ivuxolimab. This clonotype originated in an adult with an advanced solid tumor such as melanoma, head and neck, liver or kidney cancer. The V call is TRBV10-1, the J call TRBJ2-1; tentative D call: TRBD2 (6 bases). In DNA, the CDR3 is TGCGCCAGCAGTGGCCCCGGGACTCCTGGAGGCCATGAGCAGTTCTTC. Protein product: CASSGPGTPGGHEQFF.